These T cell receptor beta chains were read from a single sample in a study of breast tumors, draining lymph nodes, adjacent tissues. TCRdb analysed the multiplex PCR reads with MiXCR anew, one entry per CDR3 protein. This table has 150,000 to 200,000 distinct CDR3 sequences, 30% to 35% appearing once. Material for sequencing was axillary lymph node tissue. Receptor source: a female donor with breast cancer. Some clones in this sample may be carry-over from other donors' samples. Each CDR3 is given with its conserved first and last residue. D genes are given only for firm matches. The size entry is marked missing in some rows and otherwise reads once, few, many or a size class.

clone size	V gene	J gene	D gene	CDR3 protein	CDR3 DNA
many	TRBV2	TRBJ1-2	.	CASSESLQGYYGYTF	TGTGCCAGCAGTGAGAGCCTACAGGGATACTATGGCTACACCTTC
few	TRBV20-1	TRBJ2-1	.	CGARGYTRGGASYNEQFF	TGCGGTGCTAGAGGATACACCCGCGGGGGCGCCTCCTACAATGAGCAGTTCTTC
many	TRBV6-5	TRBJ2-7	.	CASSSRLEVRGEQYF	TGTGCCAGCAGTTCCCGACTCGAGGTCCGGGGTGAGCAGTACTTC
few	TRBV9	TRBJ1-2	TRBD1	CASSAQGQGGNGSTF	TGTGCCAGCAGCGCCCAGGGACAGGGGGGCAATGGCTCCACCTTC
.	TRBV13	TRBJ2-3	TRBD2	CASSQTSGGSSQEASTDTQYF	TGTGCCAGCAGCCAGACTAGCGGGGGGTCGTCCCAGGAAGCTAGCACAGATACGCAGTATTTT
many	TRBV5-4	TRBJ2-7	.	CASSPGQTYEQYF	TGTGCCAGCAGCCCCGGACAGACCTACGAGCAGTACTTC
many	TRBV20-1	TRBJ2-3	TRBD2	CSARAGLAGESLDTQYF	TGCAGTGCTAGAGCGGGACTAGCGGGGGAGTCCTTAGATACGCAGTATTTT
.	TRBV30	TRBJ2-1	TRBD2	CAPIRGRAWGNEQFF	TGTGCCCCCATCCGGGGGAGGGCCTGGGGCAATGAGCAGTTCTTC
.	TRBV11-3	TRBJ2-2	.	CASSLGITTTGELFF	TGTGCCAGCAGCTTAGGTATCACTACCACCGGGGAGCTGTTTTTT
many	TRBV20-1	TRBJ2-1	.	CSAREGPGTDEQFF	TGCAGTGCTAGAGAGGGCCCGGGGACGGATGAGCAGTTCTTC